The clone carrying this T cell receptor (beta chain) was observed at least ten times. Its antigen is still unknown. The germline gives CDR1 LNHDA, CDR2 SQIVND (reference sequence). The CDR3 is 14 amino acids. V was clipped by 3 bases and J by 2 bases, with 11 bases between them. The sample is drawn from a study of T cells in Graves' hyperthyroidism and ophthalmopathy. Study results and caveats: The model identified upcoming ophthalmopathy a median approximately 6.5 months ahead of onset. Blood also held most thyroid clonotypes expanded beyond 0.001.

Amplified regions were TCR beta CDR3 sequences from RNA transcripts. The primer set for the first-round RT-PCR of the TCR CDR3 was HTBI. In TCRdb, the multiplex PCR reads were re-called with MiXCR into one record per CDR3 protein. Among 500,000 to 600,000 distinct CDR3 sequences, about 45% were seen once, and the ten largest hold about two fifths. Lactation, pregnancy, other autoimmune disease or uncontrolled infection excluded patients. The J gene is TRBJ2-7, the V gene TRBV19; D may be TRBD1 or TRBD2 (5 bases each). The sample comprised peripheral blood or thyroid tissue (not recorded which). The source of this sequence is an adult woman with Graves' disease, either hyperthyroidism or ophthalmopathy (not recorded which). The DNA of the CDR3 is TGTGCCAGTAGTATTGGTGGGACGGCCTACGAGCAGTACTTC. Protein sequence: CASSIGGTAYEQYF.